These T cell receptor beta chains were read from a single sample in a study of post-analysis software for immune sequencing data. Using its own MiXCR run on the PCR reads, TCRdb lists one record per CDR3 protein. The data hold fewer than 900,000 distinct CDR3 sequences, with around 45% observed a single time. The specimen was blood. The receptors here all came from a girl under 18 with multiple sclerosis. The CDR3 runs from the conserved cysteine through the conserved F or W. D genes are given only for firm matches. For some rows the clone size is stated as once, few or many, or as a class when expanded; others skip it.

D gene	J gene	clone size	V gene	CDR3 DNA	CDR3 protein
TRBD1	TRBJ1-1	few	TRBV29-1	TGCAGCGTTGAAGTTAGCGGGACAGGGGGCTCCATGAGAGCTTTCTTT	CSVEVSGTGGSMRAFF
TRBD1	TRBJ2-7	.	TRBV15	TGTGCCGCCAGCATAGACAGGGGACCATACGAGCAGTACTTC	CAASIDRGPYEQYF
.	TRBJ2-5	few	TRBV20-1	TGCAGTGCTAAGAACAGGGGAGGCGAAGAGACCCAGTACTTC	CSAKNRGGEETQYF
.	TRBJ2-5	.	TRBV20-1	TGCAGTGCTCCCCGGGGAAGTCAAGAGACCCAGTACTTC	CSAPRGSQETQYF
TRBD1	TRBJ2-7	few	TRBV28	TGTGCCAGCAGATCCTCAGGGGGCCTTGAATACGAGCAGTACTTC	CASRSSGGLEYEQYF
TRBD1	TRBJ2-5	.	TRBV24-1	TGTGCCACCAGTGAGAGGACAGGGGGCCGTGAGACCCAGTACTTC	CATSERTGGRETQYF
TRBD2	TRBJ2-5	.	TRBV7-9	TGTGCCAGCAGCCCAGATCTGACTAGCGGGAGTGGAGGAGAGACCCAGTACTTC	CASSPDLTSGSGGETQYF
.	TRBJ2-3	.	TRBV2	TGTGCCAGCAGTGAGCCCGTTACGGGGGCAGATACGCAGTATTTT	CASSEPVTGADTQYF
.	TRBJ1-2	few	TRBV7-2	TGTGCCAGCAGCTTAGGGATGGGAATCAACTATGGCTACACCTTC	CASSLGMGINYGYTF
TRBD2	TRBJ2-1	few	TRBV10-3	TGTGCCATCAGTGGCTCAGCGGGAGTGGTCTACAATGAGCAGTTCTTC	CAISGSAGVVYNEQFF
TRBD1	TRBJ1-5	.	TRBV12-3/TRBV12-4	TGTGCCAGCGGGACAGGGCAGCAGCCCCAGCATTTT	CASGTGQQPQHF
.	TRBJ1-2	.	TRBV9	TGTGCCAGCAGCGTAGGGTCGACAGCCAACTATGGCTACACCTTC	CASSVGSTANYGYTF
TRBD2	TRBJ2-3	.	TRBV12-3/TRBV12-4	TGTGCCAGCAGTTTGTCCCCCCTACTAGCGGGAGATACAGATACGCAGTATTTT	CASSLSPLLAGDTDTQYF
TRBD2	TRBJ2-5	.	TRBV15	TGTGCCACCAGCAGAGATCGTTTAGCGGGAGACACTCGGTACTTC	CATSRDRLAGDTRYF
.	TRBJ1-2	.	TRBV10-1	TGCGCCGGCAGTGAGTCGGGGTCCTATGGCTACACCTTC	CAGSESGSYGYTF
TRBD2	TRBJ2-1	.	TRBV29-1	TGCAGCGTGGGGGGACTAGCGGTAGATGAGCAGTTCTTC	CSVGGLAVDEQFF
.	TRBJ2-1	.	TRBV7-3	TGTGCCAGCAGCCCTTCAGGTGGTGACACCTACTACAATGAGCAGTTCTTC	CASSPSGGDTYYNEQFF
TRBD2	TRBJ2-2	.	TRBV6-1	TGTGCCAGCAGCCGCGACGCCAGCGGGAGTGGAGTCGGGGAGCTGTTTTTT	CASSRDASGSGVGELFF
TRBD1	TRBJ2-5	.	TRBV7-8	TGTGCCAGCAGCTTAGGACCGGGACAGGAAGAGACCCAGTACTTC	CASSLGPGQEETQYF
.	TRBJ2-7	.	TRBV29-1	TGCAGCGTCGGACGGACTTCCTACGAGCAGTACTTC	CSVGRTSYEQYF
TRBD2	TRBJ2-3	.	TRBV7-2	TGTGCCAGCAGCCGAATCGTAGCGGGGCTATTTAGCACAGATACGCAGTATTTT	CASSRIVAGLFSTDTQYF
TRBD1	TRBJ1-4	.	TRBV18	TGTGCCAGCTCACCACGGTGGGACAGGGATGAAAAACTGTTTTTT	CASSPRWDRDEKLFF
TRBD1	TRBJ1-2	.	TRBV15	TGTGCCACCACCCCGGACAGGGGTAACTATGGCTACACCTTC	CATTPDRGNYGYTF
.	TRBJ2-3	.	TRBV20-1	TGCAGTGCCACCGGCGGTTCGGATACGCAGTATTTT	CSATGGSDTQYF